The clone carrying this T cell receptor beta chain has a handful of counts. The antigen is unknown. These data are taken from a study of CD8+ T cells in alopecia areata. Findings and caveats of the study: Higher clonality was seen in lesional scalp than in normal scalp, especially in alopecia totalis/universalis.

Sorted out of PBMCs were CD4+ T cells and CD8+ T cells. RNA was isolated and reverse transcribed to cDNA, the sequencing template. Using immunoSEQ multiplex PCR, the repertoire was profiled, and TCRdb retains in-frame clones only, with some absent. The sample has about 64,000 clones; 40% to 50% are singletons. Germline V lookup: CDR1 ENHRY, CDR2 SYGVKD. The CDR3 is 14 residues long. V shed 10 bases and J 0 bases; nucleotides not matched to a gene: 8. This TCR derives from a human donor with alopecia areata. The sample consisted of NKG2D-low CD8+ T cells sorted from blood. The chain uses TRBV10-3 and TRBJ2-5, with TRBD1 identical over 7 bases. The CDR3 DNA reads TGTGCCACGGGGACAGACAACAACCAAGAGACCCAGTACTTC. Translation: CATGTDNNQETQYF.